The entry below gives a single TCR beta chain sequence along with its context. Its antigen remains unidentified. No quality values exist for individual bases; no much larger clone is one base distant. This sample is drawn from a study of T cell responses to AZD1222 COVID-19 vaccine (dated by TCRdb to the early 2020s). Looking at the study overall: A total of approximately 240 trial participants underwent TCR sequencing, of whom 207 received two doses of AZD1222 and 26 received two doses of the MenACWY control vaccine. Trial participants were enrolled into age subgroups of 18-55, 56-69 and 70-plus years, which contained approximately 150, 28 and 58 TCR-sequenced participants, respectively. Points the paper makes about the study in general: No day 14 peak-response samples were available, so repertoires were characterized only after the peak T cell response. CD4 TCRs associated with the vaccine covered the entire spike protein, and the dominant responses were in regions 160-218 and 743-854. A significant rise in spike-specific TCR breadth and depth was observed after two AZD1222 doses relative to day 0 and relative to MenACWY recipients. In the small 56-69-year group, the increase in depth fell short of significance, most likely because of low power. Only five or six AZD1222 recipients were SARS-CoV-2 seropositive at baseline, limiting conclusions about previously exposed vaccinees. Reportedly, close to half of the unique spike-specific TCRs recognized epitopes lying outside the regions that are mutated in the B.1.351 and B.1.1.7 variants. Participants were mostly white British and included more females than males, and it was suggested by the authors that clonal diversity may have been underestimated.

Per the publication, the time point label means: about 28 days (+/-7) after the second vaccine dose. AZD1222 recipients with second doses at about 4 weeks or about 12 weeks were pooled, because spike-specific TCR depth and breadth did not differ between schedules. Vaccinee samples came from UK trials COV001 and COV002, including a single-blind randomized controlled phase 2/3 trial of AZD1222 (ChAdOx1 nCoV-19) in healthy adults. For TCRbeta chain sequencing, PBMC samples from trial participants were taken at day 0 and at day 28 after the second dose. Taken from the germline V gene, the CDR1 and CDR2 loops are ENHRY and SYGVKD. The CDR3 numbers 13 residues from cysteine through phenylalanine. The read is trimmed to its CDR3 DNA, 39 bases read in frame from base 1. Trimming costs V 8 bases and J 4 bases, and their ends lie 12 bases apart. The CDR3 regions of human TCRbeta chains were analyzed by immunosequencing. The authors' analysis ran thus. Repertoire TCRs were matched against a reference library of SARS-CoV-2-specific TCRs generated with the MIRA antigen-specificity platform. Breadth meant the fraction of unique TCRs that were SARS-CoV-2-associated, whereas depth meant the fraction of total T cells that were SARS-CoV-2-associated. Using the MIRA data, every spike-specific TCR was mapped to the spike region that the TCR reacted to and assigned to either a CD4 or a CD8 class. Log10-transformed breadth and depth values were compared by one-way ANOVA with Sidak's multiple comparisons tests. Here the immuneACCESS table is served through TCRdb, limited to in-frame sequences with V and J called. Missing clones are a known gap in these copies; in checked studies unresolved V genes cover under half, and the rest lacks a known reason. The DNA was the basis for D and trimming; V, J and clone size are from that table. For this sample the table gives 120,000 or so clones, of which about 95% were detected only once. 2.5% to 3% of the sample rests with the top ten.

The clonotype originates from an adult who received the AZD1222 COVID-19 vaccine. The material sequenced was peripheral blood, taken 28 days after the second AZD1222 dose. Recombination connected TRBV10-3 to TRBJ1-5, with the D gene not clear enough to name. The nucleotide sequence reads TGTGCCATCGGAGCAGGTTCAAATCAGCCCCAGCATTTT. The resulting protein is CAIGAGSNQPQHF.